Listed below are T cell receptor beta chains from one sample, sequenced in a study of shared clonotypes between healthy human individuals. Produced via immunoSEQ multiplex PCR; TCRdb's table is partial and in-frame only. The table records around 1.9 million clones, about 94% of them present only once. The specimen was naive CD8+ T cells from PBMCs. All receptors come from a man between 18 and 29 years old in good health. Some clones in this sample may be carry-over from other donors' samples. Each CDR3 is given with its conserved first and last residue. Each record gives: J gene, D gene, V gene, clone size, CDR3 DNA, CDR3 protein. The D gene is left open where the match is weak. Size tells how often a clone was seen (once, few, many) or the class of an expanded clone, and some rows leave it out.

>TRBJ2-3|TRBD2|TRBV9|.
TGTGCCAGCAGCCCATCTGGGGCTAGCGGGAGTGTCGGGCCGCAGTATTTT
CASSPSGASGSVGPQYF
>TRBJ2-7|TRBD2|TRBV10-3|.
TGTGCCATCAGAACCGGGACTAGGGATTACGAGCAGTACTTC
CAIRTGTRDYEQYF
>TRBJ1-4|TRBD1|TRBV4-3|.
TGCGCCAGCAGCCAAGATCCGGGACAGGGATCGGGTGAAAAACTGTTTTTT
CASSQDPGQGSGEKLFF
>TRBJ2-5|TRBD1|TRBV28|.
TGTGCCAGCCAAGATGCGGCAGGGGGCGCCTGGGAGACCCAGTACTTC
CASQDAAGGAWETQYF
>TRBJ2-5|.|TRBV5-1|.
TGCGCCAGCAGCTATGGGACGGTGGGGGAAGAGACCCAGTACTTC
CASSYGTVGEETQYF
>TRBJ2-7|.|TRBV27|.
TGTGCCAGCAGTCAGCCGGGACCCAGTTACGAGCAGTACTTC
CASSQPGPSYEQYF
>TRBJ1-1|TRBD1|TRBV28|.
TGTGCCAGCAGTTTGAACAGGGGGGGTGACGCTTTCTTT
CASSLNRGGDAFF
>TRBJ2-5|TRBD2|TRBV28|.
TGTGCCAGCAGTGCAGGGACTAGCGGGAGACAGACCCAGTACTTC
CASSAGTSGRQTQYF
>TRBJ1-2|.|TRBV6-5|.
TGTGCCAGCAGTTACTCACAGGTTCTGAGTGGCTACACCTTC
CASSYSQVLSGYTF
>TRBJ1-2|TRBD1|TRBV27|.
TGTGCCAGCAGTTTATTCCCGGGACAGGGGGGACCTGTCTATGGCTACACCTTC
CASSLFPGQGGPVYGYTF
>TRBJ2-6|.|TRBV28|.
TGTGCCAGCAGTTTATCTAGTCAGCCTGGGGCCAACGTCCTGACTTTC
CASSLSSQPGANVLTF
>TRBJ2-1|.|TRBV6-1|once
TGTGCCAGCAGTGATCTGCTAAGCTCCTACAATGAGCAGTTCTTC
CASSDLLSSYNEQFF
>TRBJ2-2|.|TRBV28|.
TGTGCCAGCAGTCCGCCGCCGGGAAAAACCGGGGAGCTGTTTTTT
CASSPPPGKTGELFF
>TRBJ1-5|TRBD1|TRBV28|once
TGTGCCAGCAGTCCAGGATCGACAGGGTTTAACAATCAGCCCCAGCATTTT
CASSPGSTGFNNQPQHF
>TRBJ2-3|TRBD2|TRBV7-9|.
TGTGCCAGCAGCTTACGGCTAGCGGGAGCAGGGGGCACAGATACGCAGTATTTT
CASSLRLAGAGGTDTQYF
>TRBJ2-4|TRBD1|TRBV7-2|.
TGTGCCAGCAGCTTAGAAGGGACAGGGGTGTTAATTGCCAAAAACATTCAGTACTTC
CASSLEGTGVLIAKNIQYF
>TRBJ1-5|.|TRBV9|.
TGTGCCAGCAGCGTATCGGGGAGCAATCAGCCCCAGCATTTT
CASSVSGSNQPQHF
>TRBJ2-7|TRBD1|TRBV18|.
TGTGCCAGCTCACCTCAGGGGGCTCACGAGCAGTACTTC
CASSPQGAHEQYF
>TRBJ2-3|.|TRBV19|.
TGTGCCAGTAGTATAGTGCTTTCCGATACGCAGTATTTT
CASSIVLSDTQYF
>TRBJ2-1|TRBD2|TRBV2|.
TGTGCCAGCAGGGAATCACCGGGACTAGCCTATGGCAATGAGCAGTTCTTC
CASRESPGLAYGNEQFF
>TRBJ2-3|TRBD2|TRBV4-1|.
TGCGCCAGCAGCCAAGGGGGCAGGACTAGCGGGGGTTCAAGAGATACGCAGTATTTT
CASSQGGRTSGGSRDTQYF
>TRBJ2-5|TRBD2|TRBV7-3|.
TGTGCCAGCAGCGCCGGGACTAGCGGGAGCCAAGAGACCCAGTACTTC
CASSAGTSGSQETQYF
>TRBJ2-7|TRBD1|TRBV6-4|.
TGTGCCAGCAGGGGACCGGGACAGGCGGGCTACGAGCAGTACTTC
CASRGPGQAGYEQYF
>TRBJ2-1|TRBD2|TRBV4-2|.
TGTGCCAGCAGCCAAGTTTCGGCTAGCGGCTACAATGAGCAGTTCTTC
CASSQVSASGYNEQFF
>TRBJ2-3|.|TRBV5-6|.
TGTGCCAGCAGCCCTACCCAAAGCACAGATACGCAGTATTTT
CASSPTQSTDTQYF
>TRBJ2-7|TRBD2|TRBV11-2|.
TGTGCCAGCAGCTCAGAACCTGCGGGGGGCTCCTACGAGCAGTACTTC
CASSSEPAGGSYEQYF
>TRBJ1-1|.|TRBV4-1|.
TGCGCCAGCAGCCCATTGGGGTTAACGGGAGCTTTCTTT
CASSPLGLTGAFF